This TCR beta chain was found in a study of T cell repertoires in cytomegalovirus infection (dated by TCRdb to about 2019). About the study as a whole: The peptide stimulations were aimed at well-studied HLA-B-restricted epitopes as well as recently identified HLA-C-restricted CMV epitopes, whose presentation resists viral immunomodulation. Donor HLA type was relevant to the analysis, as public TCR beta signatures indicated carriage of CMV infection together with the matching HLA type.

Study-wide findings and limitations: In both this cohort and an independent roughly 400-donor cohort, the cumulative frequency of public TCR beta family members distinguished carriers of CMV infection plus the relevant HLA type. The ex vivo response was dominated by HLA-C-restricted CMV-specific TCR beta clonotypes, and the single most frequent clonotype in two of eight donors was supplied by these HLA-C-restricted clonotypes.

Note on this clonotype: Its specific antigen is unknown. Base-call qualities are not available, and no considerably larger clone is one nucleotide away.

This sample's treatment or condition label indicates: in vitro stimulation with specific CMV peptide epitopes to enrich CMV-specific T cells. Sequencing used an Illumina HiSeq 1500. TCRdb reprocessed the public reads (quality trimming at Q25 with fastp, clone calling with MiXCR) and kept in-frame beta chains. Entries that share a CDR3 protein sequence are merged under the most common genes and DNA. This sample comprises approximately 990,000 distinct CDR3 sequences, approximately 30% of them detected only once. The ten largest clones take up 10% to 15% of the sample. The material was cultured CD8+ T cells from PBMCs, obtained from culture after CMV antigen stimulation. The receptor's source is a human donor in good health (CMV status not recorded). Some clones in this sample may be carry-over from other donors' samples.

The DNA reads TGTGCCAGCAGTGACAGGGGGCAGATATGGGGTTATGGCTACACCTTC. Its protein product is CASSDRGQIWGYGYTF. The V and J genes are TRBV28 and TRBJ1-2; 10 nucleotides in the junction match TRBD1. The CDR3 sequence holds 16 residues, the cysteine and phenylalanine included. Only CDR3 DNA remains: 48 bases, in frame from the first base. Compared with germline, V lacks 5 bases and J lacks 5 bases; bases without a gene match: 11. In the germline V gene, CDR1 corresponds to MDHEN and CDR2 to SYDVKM.